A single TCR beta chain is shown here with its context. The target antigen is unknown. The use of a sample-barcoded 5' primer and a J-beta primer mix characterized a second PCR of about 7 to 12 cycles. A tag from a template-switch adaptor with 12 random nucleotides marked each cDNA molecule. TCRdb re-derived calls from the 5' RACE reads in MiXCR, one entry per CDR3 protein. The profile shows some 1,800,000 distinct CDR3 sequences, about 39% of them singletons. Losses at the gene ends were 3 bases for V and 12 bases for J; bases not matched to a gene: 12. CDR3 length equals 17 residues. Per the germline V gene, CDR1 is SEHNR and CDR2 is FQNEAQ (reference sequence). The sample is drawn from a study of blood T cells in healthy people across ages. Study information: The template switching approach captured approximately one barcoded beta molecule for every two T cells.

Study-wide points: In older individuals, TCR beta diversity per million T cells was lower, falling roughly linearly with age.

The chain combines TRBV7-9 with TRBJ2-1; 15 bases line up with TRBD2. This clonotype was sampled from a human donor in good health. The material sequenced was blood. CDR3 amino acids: CASSFSRGTSGGYMQFF. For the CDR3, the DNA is TGTGCCAGCAGCTTCTCAAGAGGGACTAGCGGGGGGTACATGCAGTTCTTC.